This TCR beta chain was recovered during a study of blood T cell repertoires in COVID-19. Libraries were prepared by immunoSEQ multiplex PCR; TCRdb keeps only in-frame clonotypes and omits some of them. The table has 220,000 or so clones, roughly 83% seen once. In germline, CDR1 is LGHNT, CDR2 FRNRAP. Losses at the gene ends were 6 bases for V and 5 bases for J; bases not matched to a gene: 9. This CDR3 is 15 amino acids long. The TCR comes from a middle-aged woman with acute COVID-19. Specimen: PBMCs or T cells enriched from blood (not recorded which). The chain uses TRBV12-5 and TRBJ2-2, with 7 positions matching TRBD1. CDR3 bases: TGTGCTAGTGGACAAGACAGGGAAGGGACCGGGGAGCTGTTTTTT. As protein: CASGQDREGTGELFF.